This entry lists 28 T cell receptor beta chains sequenced from one sample in a study of cytomegalovirus exposure and HLA in healthy donors. The PCR employed 60 Vbeta primers together with 13 Jbeta primers. Measured with immunoSEQ multiplex PCR; TCRdb has only the in-frame clones, and not every one. The sample table includes 150,000 to 200,000 clones. The material sequenced was PBMCs. These receptors all come from a woman between 18 and 30 years old in good health and CMV-seropositive.

The rearrangement joins TRBV7-2 to TRBJ2-1; 11 nucleotides line up with TRBD2. CDR1 is SGHTA and CDR2 is FQGNSA in the germline V gene. This CDR3 spans 15 amino acids. The junction had 10 bases not matched to a gene; V was cut back by 8 bases and J by 7 bases. The CDR3 DNA follows: TGTGCCAGCGCCTTACTAGCGGGAGCTGGAAATGAGCAGTTCTTC. Encoded protein: CASALLAGAGNEQFF. The complete variable domain, with remaining parts taken from reference TRBV7-2 and TRBJ2-1, reads GAGVSQSPSNKVTEKGKDVELRCDPISGHTALYWYRQSLGQGLEFLIYFQGNSAPDKSGLPSDRFSAERTGGSVSTLTIQRTQQEDSAVYLCASALLAGAGNEQFFGPGTRLTVL.

The J gene is TRBJ2-3, the V gene TRBV29-1, with D maybe TRBD1 (5 bases). This CDR3 is built from 14 residues. Germline-derived CDR1 and CDR2 are SQVTM and ANQGSEA. Trimming took 4 bases from V and 2 from J, leaving 13 bases between them. The CDR3 loop reads CSVGRQGYTDTQYF. As DNA, the CDR3 is TGCAGCGTTGGTAGGCAGGGATACACAGATACGCAGTATTTT.

The V and J genes are TRBV9 and TRBJ2-7, with TRBD1 matching 9 bases. CDR3 size: 17 residues. The V gene end was trimmed by 0 bases and the J gene end by 4 bases; junction bases not matched to a gene: 11. From germline, CDR1 is SGDLS and CDR2 YYNGEE. CDR3 DNA: TGTGCCAGCAGCGTAGGGTCAAGGACAGGGGCCCCTTACGAGCAGTACTTC. It codes for CASSVGSRTGAPYEQYF.

The chain is built from TRBV10-3 and TRBJ1-1; a weak D match, TRBD1 (6 bases). This CDR3 is built from 14 residues. V was clipped by 4 bases and J by 1 base, with 10 bases between them. Germline CDR1 reads ENHRY; CDR2 reads SYGVKD. CDR3 sequence reads: CAISARTENTEAFF. The CDR3 DNA sequence: TGTGCCATCAGTGCCAGGACAGAGAACACTGAAGCTTTCTTT.

The genes are TRBV15 and TRBJ1-1; tentatively, D is TRBD1 (5 bases). Looked up from germline, CDR1 is LNHNV and CDR2 is YYDKDF (reference sequence). The CDR3 totals 15 residues. Between the trimmed V and J ends, which lost 0 bases and 4 bases, there was a span of 12 bases. CDR3 sequence reads: CATSRDRGEVTEAFF. In nucleotides, the CDR3 is TGTGCCACCAGCAGAGATCGGGGGGAGGTCACTGAAGCTTTCTTT.

This chain links TRBV28 with TRBJ2-1; D is possibly TRBD2 (5 bases). Trimming removed 4 bases from V and 4 bases from J, with 17 bases in between. This CDR3 region has 16 residues. CDR1 is MDHEN and CDR2 is SYDVKM in the germline V gene. In nucleotides, the CDR3 is TGTGCCAGCAGTTCTCCGGGAAAGGGCATTTACAATGAGCAGTTCTTC. This translates into CASSSPGKGIYNEQFF.

V is TRBV15 and J is TRBJ1-2; D gene unclear. The germline CDR1 and CDR2 sequences are LNHNV and YYDKDF (reference sequence). CDR3 length: 14 residues. V dropped 0 bases and J dropped 4 bases, with 9 bases sitting between them. The CDR3 sequence is CATSRDRSGYGYTF. The CDR3 DNA is TGTGCCACCAGCAGAGATCGGAGCGGCTATGGCTACACCTTC.

Here the CDR3 DNA reads TGTGCCAGCAGCACGTCGGTCAGGTCCGGGGAGCTGTTTTTT. This gives the protein CASSTSVRSGELFF. The V and J genes are TRBV7-9 and TRBJ2-2; no firm D call. CDR3 size: 14 residues. Germline V gene sequence: CDR1 SEHNR, CDR2 FQNEAQ (reference sequence). V lost 5 bases and J lost 6, with 13 bases in between. The whole variable domain, remainder taken from reference TRBV7-9 and TRBJ2-2, is DTGVSQNPRHKITKRGQNVTFRCDPISEHNRLYWYRQTLGQGPEFLTYFQNEAQLEKSRLLSDRFSAERPKGSFSTLEIQRTEQGDSAMYLCASSTSVRSGELFFGEGSRLTVL.

CDR3 nucleotides: TGTGCCAGCAGATCTAGCGGGGGGCCCTACGAGCAGTACTTC. This encodes CASRSSGGPYEQYF. The V and J genes are TRBV6-5 and TRBJ2-7; 11 bases are shared with TRBD2. V shed 6 bases, J shed 2 bases, and the junction held 3 bases outside the gene matches. The CDR3 loop spans 14 amino acids. CDR1 and CDR2 (germline): MNHEY, SVGAGI.

The chain combines TRBV11-2 with TRBJ2-7, with D possibly being TRBD1 (6 bases). Germline V gene lookup returns CDR1 SGHAT and CDR2 FQNNGV. V was shortened by 3 bases and J by 7 bases, with 19 bases between the two germline ends. The CDR3 totals 15 residues. The DNA for the CDR3 is TGTGCCAGCAGCTTCAGCCCCCAGGGGAAGTTGGAGCAGTACTTC. Protein sequence: CASSFSPQGKLEQYF.

On this clone itself: A read error may produce the germline difference seen at one junction end. The rearrangement joins TRBV19 to TRBJ2-7; D ambiguous. Germline V gene data show CDR1 as LNHDA and CDR2 as SQIVND (reference sequence). The CDR3 has 13 residues. This CDR3 reads CASSLDNSYEQYF. Here the CDR3 DNA reads TGTGCCAGTAGTTTAGACAACTCCTACGAGCAGTACTTC.

The chain combines TRBV6-6 with TRBJ1-6; a possible D gene is TRBD1 (5 bases). Trimming took off 2 bases at V and 8 bases at J, with 7 bases between the two ends. Germline V gene data show CDR1 as MNHNY and CDR2 as SVGAGI (reference sequence). This CDR3 comprises 13 residues. The CDR3: CASSYTTDSPLHF. The CDR3 DNA reads TGTGCCAGCAGTTACACGACAGATTCACCCCTCCACTTT.

The V gene is TRBV5-1, the J gene TRBJ2-1, with 13 bases fitting TRBD2. V dropped 2 bases and J dropped 7; count of bases not matched to a gene: 6. Germline lookup yields CDR1 SGHRS and CDR2 YFSETQ. The CDR3 totals 16 residues. The CDR3 loop is CASSFWTSGSKNEQFF. CDR3 DNA: TGCGCCAGCAGCTTCTGGACTAGCGGGAGTAAAAATGAGCAGTTCTTC.

The rearrangement uses TRBV5-1 and TRBJ1-1; D may be TRBD1 (5 bases). V shed 1 base and J shed 4 bases, with 14 bases lying between them. Germline lookup yields CDR1 SGHRS and CDR2 YFSETQ. The length of the CDR3 is 15 residues. The DNA of the CDR3 is TGCGCCAGCAGCTTGCTGATTCAGGGCGGCACTGAAGCTTTCTTT. It specifies CASSLLIQGGTEAFF. Full variable domain (remainder filled in from reference TRBV5-1 and TRBJ1-1): KAGVTQTPRYLIKTRGQQVTLSCSPISGHRSVSWYQQTPGQGLQFLFEYFSETQRNKGNFPGRFSGRQFSNSRSEMNVSTLELGDSALYLCASSLLIQGGTEAFFGQGTRLTVV.

The chain has TRBV27 and TRBJ2-7, with no clear D. The CDR3 contains 13 residues. Per the germline V gene, CDR1 is MNHEY and CDR2 is SMNVEV (reference sequence). The V end lost 6 bases, the J end lost 8 bases, and 17 bases lay between the germline ends. Here the CDR3 reads CASSLGLRSKQYF. The CDR3 DNA is TGTGCCAGCAGCCTTGGTCTGAGGAGCAAGCAGTACTTC.

The chain employs TRBV12-5 and TRBJ1-5, with D possibly matching TRBD1 (5 bases). This CDR3 is built from 16 residues. Germline V gene lookup returns CDR1 LGHNT and CDR2 FRNRAP. The V gene lost 2 bases and the J gene lost 1 base, with 12 bases spanning the gap. CDR3 DNA sequence: TGTGCTAGTGGTTTGATGAGCGGGGGAAGCAATCAGCCCCAGCATTTT. It translates to CASGLMSGGSNQPQHF.

V is TRBV7-2 and J is TRBJ2-7, with 9 bases that match TRBD1. V trimming: 5 bases; J trimming: 2 bases; junction bases outside the gene matches: 7. The CDR3 contains 15 residues. From germline, CDR1 is SGHTA and CDR2 FQGNSA. CDR3 protein: CASSRGTGSTYEQYF. CDR3 in DNA: TGTGCCAGCAGCAGGGGGACAGGGAGTACCTACGAGCAGTACTTC.

The chain couples TRBV9 to TRBJ1-1; D is ambiguous. Germline V CDR1 and CDR2: SGDLS, YYNGEE. The CDR3 extends over 13 amino acids. The V gene lost 4 bases and the J gene lost 5 bases, with 12 bases spanning the gap. The CDR3 here is CASSPAGATEAFF. In nucleotides, the CDR3 is TGTGCCAGCAGCCCCGCGGGAGCGACTGAAGCTTTCTTT.

The rearrangement links TRBV18 to TRBJ1-6; tentatively, D is TRBD1 (6 bases). Trimming pared 3 bases from V and 7 bases from J, leaving 10 bases between. The CDR3 loop spans 14 amino acids. The germline V gene has CDR1 KGHSH and CDR2 LQKENI. The CDR3 loop is CASSPTGWNSPLHF. The CDR3 region has the DNA TGTGCCAGCTCACCGACAGGTTGGAATTCACCCCTCCACTTT.

The chain recombines TRBV2 with TRBJ2-6; 10 positions agree with TRBD1. CDR3 size: 17 residues. V lost 6 bases, J lost 0 bases, and 5 bases stayed unmatched. Germline values: CDR1 SNHLY, CDR2 FYNNEI. For the CDR3, the DNA is TGTGCCAGCAGGATGGGACAGGGGATCTCTGGGGCCAACGTCCTGACTTTC. It specifies CASRMGQGISGANVLTF.

V usage is TRBV5-8 and J usage is TRBJ1-1, with TRBD1 identical over 8 bases. The germline V gene has CDR1 SGHTS and CDR2 YDEGEE. The CDR3 spans 17 residues. Trimming removed 4 bases from V and 0 bases from J; junction bases left unmatched: 11. The CDR3 is CASSRPRTGYMNTEAFF. CDR3 nucleotide sequence: TGTGCCAGCAGCCGGCCCCGGACAGGGTACATGAACACTGAAGCTTTCTTT.

The gene calls are TRBV4-2 and TRBJ2-5, with D possibly being TRBD2 (5 bases). The V end lost 3 bases, the J end lost 2 bases, and 16 bases lay between the germline ends. CDR1 and CDR2 (germline): LGHNA, YNFKEQ. The CDR3 has 16 amino acids. The CDR3 DNA is TGTGCCAGCAGCCAGACCAGCGGAATAGAACAAGAGACCCAGTACTTC. Protein product: CASSQTSGIEQETQYF.

The rearrangement links TRBV11-3 to TRBJ1-6; possible D gene TRBD1, 5 bases. CDR1 SGHNT and CDR2 YENEEA come from the germline V gene. The CDR3 extends over 15 amino acids. V dropped 5 bases and J dropped 7 bases, with 15 bases sitting between them. The CDR3 protein is CASSPDGGENSPLHF. The CDR3 DNA reads as TGTGCCAGCAGCCCAGATGGAGGGGAGAATTCACCCCTCCACTTT.

The chain employs TRBV6-4 and TRBJ2-2; D remains unclear. CDR1 MRHNA and CDR2 SNTAGT come from the germline V gene. V was shortened by 6 bases and J by 3 bases, with 11 bases between the two germline ends. The CDR3 spans 14 residues. CDR3 sequence (DNA): TGTGCCAGCAGAGTACAGATGTACACCGGGGAGCTGTTTTTT. Its protein product is CASRVQMYTGELFF.

The rearrangement uses TRBV6-5 and TRBJ2-2; D is perhaps TRBD1 (6 bases). Germline-derived CDR1 and CDR2 are MNHEY and SVGAGI. The CDR3 spans 14 residues. V gave up 2 bases and J gave up 4 bases, with 8 bases separating them. The CDR3 DNA sequence: TGTGCCAGCAGTTACATGGGGGCCACCGGGGAGCTGTTTTTT. It specifies CASSYMGATGELFF.

V usage is TRBV30 and J usage is TRBJ2-3; 8 bases line up with TRBD1. CDR1 is GTSNPN and CDR2 is SVGIG in the germline V gene (reference sequence). With V trimmed by 1 base and J by 4 bases, 7 bases remained unmatched. CDR3 length equals 15 residues. The CDR3 DNA reads TGTGCCTGGAGTGATCAACAGGGGGTGCCAGATACGCAGTATTTT. This gives the protein CAWSDQQGVPDTQYF.

The chain has TRBV7-8 and TRBJ1-5, with D uncertain. Per germline, CDR1 SGHVS and CDR2 FQNEAQ. The germline V and J ends were trimmed by 7 bases and 2 bases, with 12 bases remaining between them. The CDR3 loop spans 14 amino acids. CDR3 loop: CASTTRYGNQPQHF. DNA for the CDR3: TGTGCCAGCACTACCCGGTACGGCAATCAGCCCCAGCATTTT. Filled out from reference TRBV7-8 and TRBJ1-5, the complete variable domain reads GAGVSQSPRYKVAKRGQDVALRCDPISGHVSLFWYQQALGQGPEFLTYFQNEAQLDKSGLPSDRFFAERPEGSVSTLKIQRTQQEDSAVYLCASTTRYGNQPQHFGDGTRLSIL.

The chain has TRBV7-6 and TRBJ1-3; 8 positions match TRBD1. The CDR3 is 15 amino acids. In germline, CDR1 is SGHVS, CDR2 FNYEAQ. V was clipped by 4 bases and J by 2 bases; unmatched bases: 4. CDR3 nucleotide sequence: TGTGCCAGCAGCTCTACAGGGGGTACTGGAAACACCATATATTTT. This sequence encodes CASSSTGGTGNTIYF.